This T cell receptor beta chain was identified during a study of T cell responses to AZD1222 COVID-19 vaccine (dated by TCRdb to the early 2020s). With regard to the full study: AZD1222 recipients with second doses at about 4 weeks or about 12 weeks were pooled, because spike-specific TCR depth and breadth did not differ between schedules. TCR sequencing was performed for 230 to 250 trial participants, of whom about 200 were given two doses of AZD1222 and approximately 25 were given two doses of MenACWY control vaccine. Trial participants were enrolled into age subgroups of 18-55, 56-69 and 70-plus years, which contained 148, 28 and 57 TCR-sequenced participants, respectively. The investigation overall reported the following: After two AZD1222 doses, spike-specific TCR breadth and depth were significantly higher than at day 0 and than in MenACWY recipients. CD4 TCRs associated with the vaccine covered the entire spike protein, and the dominant responses were in regions 160-218 and 743-854. No day 14 peak-response samples were available, so repertoires were characterized only after the peak T cell response. The 56-69-year group was small, and its depth increase did not reach significance, likely because of low power. Reportedly, close to half of the unique spike-specific TCRs recognized epitopes lying outside the regions that are mutated in the B.1.351 and B.1.1.7 variants. Conclusions about previously exposed vaccinees are limited, since just five or six AZD1222 recipients were seropositive for SARS-CoV-2 at baseline. Most participants were white British and females outnumbered males, and the authors suggested that clonal diversity may have been underestimated.

A few counts support this clone. It lacks a known antigen. There are no base qualities to consult, and no much larger clone falls within one base. Sample time point, as interpreted from the label and publication: baseline before first vaccination. Vaccinee samples were obtained from the UK trials COV001 and COV002, which included a single-blind randomized controlled phase 2/3 trial of AZD1222 (ChAdOx1 nCoV-19) in healthy adults. For TCRbeta chain sequencing, PBMC samples were collected from trial participants at day 0 and at day 28 after the second dose. V and J are truncated by 5 bases and 3 bases respectively, leaving an intervening sequence of 17 bases. The CDR3 runs 15 residues from the cysteine to the phenylalanine. Only the CDR3 part of the read is kept: 45 bases, read in frame from the first base. The germline V gene (reference sequence) supplies CDR1 MNHEY and CDR2 SMNVEV. The CDR3 regions of human TCRbeta chains were subjected to immunosequencing. The published analysis was carried out like this. Repertoire TCRs were matched against a reference library of SARS-CoV-2-specific TCRs generated with the MIRA antigen-specificity platform. Breadth was defined as the fraction of unique TCRs that were SARS-CoV-2-associated. Depth was defined as the fraction of total T cells that were SARS-CoV-2-associated. Using the MIRA data, every spike-specific TCR was mapped to the spike region that the TCR reacted to and assigned to either a CD4 or a CD8 class. Log10-transformed breadth and depth values were compared by one-way ANOVA with Sidak's multiple comparisons tests. The table was pulled from immuneACCESS by TCRdb, which kept in-frame rearrangements only. Such tables lose some clones; where checked, under half of the loss comes from unresolved V genes, and the rest has no known cause. From that table come the V and J calls and clone size; the DNA was used to work out D and trimming. The sample includes approximately 150,000 clones, with about nine tenths observed a single time. The ten largest make up over 1.5% of the sample.

The material sequenced was peripheral blood, taken on day 0 of AZD1222 vaccination. The sequence derives from an adult in good health. The chain couples TRBV27 to TRBJ2-7; matching of 6 bases hints at TRBD2 as the D gene. CDR3 region: CASSALGSGNYEQYF. The nucleotide sequence is given as TGTGCCAGCAGTGCCCTCGGTAGCGGCAACTACGAGCAGTACTTC.